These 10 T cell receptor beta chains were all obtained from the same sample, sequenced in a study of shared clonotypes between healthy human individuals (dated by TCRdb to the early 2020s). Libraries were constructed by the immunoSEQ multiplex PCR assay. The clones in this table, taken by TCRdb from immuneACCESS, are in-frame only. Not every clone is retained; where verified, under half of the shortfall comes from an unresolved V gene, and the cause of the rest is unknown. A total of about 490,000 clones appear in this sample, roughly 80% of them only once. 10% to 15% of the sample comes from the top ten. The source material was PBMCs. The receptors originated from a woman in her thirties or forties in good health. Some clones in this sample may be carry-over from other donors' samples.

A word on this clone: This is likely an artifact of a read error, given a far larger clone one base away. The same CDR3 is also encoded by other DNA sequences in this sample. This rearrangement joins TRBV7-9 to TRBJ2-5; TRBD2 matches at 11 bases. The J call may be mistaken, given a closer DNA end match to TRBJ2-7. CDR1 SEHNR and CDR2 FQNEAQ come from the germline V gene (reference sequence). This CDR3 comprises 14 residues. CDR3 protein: CASSGGTSGYEQYF. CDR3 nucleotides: TGTGCAAGCAGCGGAGGGACTAGCGGCTACGAGCAGTACTTC.

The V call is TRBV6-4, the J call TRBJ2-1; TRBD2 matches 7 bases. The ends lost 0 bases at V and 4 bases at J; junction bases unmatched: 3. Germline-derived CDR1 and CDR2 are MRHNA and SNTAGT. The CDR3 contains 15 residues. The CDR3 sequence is CASSDSAGKYNEQFF. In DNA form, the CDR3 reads TGTGCCAGCAGTGACTCAGCGGGGAAGTACAATGAGCAGTTCTTC.

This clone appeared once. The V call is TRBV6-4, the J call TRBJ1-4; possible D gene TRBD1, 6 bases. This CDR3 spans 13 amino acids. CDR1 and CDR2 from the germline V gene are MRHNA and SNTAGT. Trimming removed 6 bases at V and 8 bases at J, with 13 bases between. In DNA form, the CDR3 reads TGTGCCAGCAGACAGGGCTCTGGGGAAAAACTGTTTTTT. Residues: CASRQGSGEKLFF.

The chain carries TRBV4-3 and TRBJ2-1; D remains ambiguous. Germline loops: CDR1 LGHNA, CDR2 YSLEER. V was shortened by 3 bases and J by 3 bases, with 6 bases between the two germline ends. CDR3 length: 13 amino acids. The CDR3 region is CASSQGVYNEQFF. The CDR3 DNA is TGCGCCAGCAGCCAGGGCGTCTACAATGAGCAGTTCTTC.

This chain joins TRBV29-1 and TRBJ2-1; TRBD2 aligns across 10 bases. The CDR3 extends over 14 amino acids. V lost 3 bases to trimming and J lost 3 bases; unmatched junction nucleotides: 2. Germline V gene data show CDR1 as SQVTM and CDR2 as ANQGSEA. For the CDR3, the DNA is TGCAGCGTTGACCTAGCGGGAGTCTACAATGAGCAGTTCTTC. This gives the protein CSVDLAGVYNEQFF.

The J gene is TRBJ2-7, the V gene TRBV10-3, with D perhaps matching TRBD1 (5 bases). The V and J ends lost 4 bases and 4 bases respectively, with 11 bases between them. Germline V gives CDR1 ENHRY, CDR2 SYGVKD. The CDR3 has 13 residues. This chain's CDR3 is CAISVGQAYEQYF. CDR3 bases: TGTGCCATCAGTGTGGGGCAGGCGTACGAGCAGTACTTC.

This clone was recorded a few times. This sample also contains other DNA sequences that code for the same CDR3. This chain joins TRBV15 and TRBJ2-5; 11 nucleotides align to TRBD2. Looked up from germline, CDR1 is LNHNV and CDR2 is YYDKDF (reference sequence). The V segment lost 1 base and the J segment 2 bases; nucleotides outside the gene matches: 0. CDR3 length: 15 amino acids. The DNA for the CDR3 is TGTGCCACCAGCAGAGGACTAGCGGGACAAGAGACCCAGTACTTC. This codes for CATSRGLAGQETQYF.

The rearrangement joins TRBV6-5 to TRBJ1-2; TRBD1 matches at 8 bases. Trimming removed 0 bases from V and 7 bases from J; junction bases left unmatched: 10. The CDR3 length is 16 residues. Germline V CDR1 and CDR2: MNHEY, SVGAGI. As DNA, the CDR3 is TGTGCCAGCAGTTACTCTTTGGCAGGGGGCGCTTTTGGCTACACCTTC. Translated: CASSYSLAGGAFGYTF.

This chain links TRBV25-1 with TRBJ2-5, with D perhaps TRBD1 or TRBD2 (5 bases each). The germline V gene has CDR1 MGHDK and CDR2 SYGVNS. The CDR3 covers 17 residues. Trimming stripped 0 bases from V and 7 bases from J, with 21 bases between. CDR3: CASSEYWGTGRGRTQYF. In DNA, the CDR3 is TGTGCCAGCAGTGAATACTGGGGGACCGGTCGGGGACGGACCCAGTACTTC.

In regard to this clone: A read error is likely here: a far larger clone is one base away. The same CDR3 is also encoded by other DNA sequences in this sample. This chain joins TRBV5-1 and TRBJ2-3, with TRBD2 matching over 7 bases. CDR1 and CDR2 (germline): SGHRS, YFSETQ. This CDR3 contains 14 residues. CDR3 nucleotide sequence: TGCGCCAGCACCCTGGGAGGGGCAACAGACACGCAGTATTTT. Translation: CASTLGGATDTQYF.